This T cell receptor beta chain originates from a study of blood T cell repertoires in COVID-19 (dated by TCRdb to the early 2020s). About the full investigation: Samples from collaborators originated in the United States, Italy and Spain and spanned both the acute and convalescent phases of COVID-19. The repertoires were released in a freely available public database intended as a resource for research on the immune response to SARS-CoV-2. The prospective study material was composed of cDNA or gDNA derived from T cells, B-cell-depleted T cells, or PBMCs. HLA class I and class II types, where available, came from metadata supplied by the sample provider rather than from assay-based typing. Deeply sampled blood TCRbeta repertoires from subjects exposed to, actively infected with, or recovered from COVID-19 were included in the dataset. The samples were drawn from two sources: the first 160 participants of the ongoing ImmuneRACE study, and some 1,300 subjects contributed by 6 global collaborators. Nearly every sample came with metadata listing a de-identified subject ID, COVID-19 status, age in years and sex. The paper as a whole reports these results and caveats: How much clinical and demographic metadata was included differed by source and by participant, and the metadata was provided uncurated.

Notes on this clone: What antigen it recognizes has not been identified. No base quality values were provided; no much bigger clone lies one nucleotide off.

Collaborating institutions collected whole blood in K2EDTA tubes following their own protocols. For TCRbeta analysis, collaborators shipped samples as frozen whole blood, isolated PBMCs, or DNA extracted from either of those sample types. Counted from cysteine to phenylalanine, this CDR3 has 13 amino acids. The DNA shown is the 39-base CDR3, in frame from base 1. The germline V end is reduced by 8 bases and the J end by 5 bases; junction bases left unmatched: 7. The germline V gene yields ENHRY for CDR1 and SYGVKD for CDR2. The immunoSEQ Assay, a bias-controlled multiplex PCR, was used to amplify TCRbeta CDR3 regions from genomic DNA. The authors' pipeline ran thus. The number of nucleated cells in each sample was estimated by amplification of reference gene primers within the assay. To quantify the absolute abundance of each unique TCRbeta CDR3 rearrangement, sequence reads were collapsed and filtered. For each sample, productive Simpson clonality was calculated as the square root of Simpson's diversity index across productive rearrangements. TCRdb obtained this table from immuneACCESS and retained in-frame rearrangements with V and J assigned. These tables miss some clones; where compared with another copy, unresolved V genes account for less than half of the shortfall, and the remainder is unexplained. V, J and clone size reflect that table, while D and trimming were determined from the DNA. Present in this sample are 95,000 to 150,000 clones, 80% of which were seen just once. Approximately 16% of the sample belongs to the ten largest clones.

The sequenced material came from peripheral blood. This receptor was identified in a man aged 55 to 70 with active or convalescent COVID-19. The rearranged segments are TRBV10-3 and TRBJ2-5; 8 of the junction bases match TRBD1. The encoded CDR3 is CAIADRAQETQYF. The bases are TGTGCCATCGCGGACAGGGCTCAGGAGACCCAGTACTTC.